Listed here are 5 T cell receptor beta chains from one sample, sequenced in a study of cytomegalovirus exposure and HLA in healthy donors. Sequenced by immunoSEQ multiplex PCR; TCRdb stores in-frame clones only, minus some. The sample contains around 98,000 clones, around nine tenths of which appear only once. Sequencing was done on a sample of PBMCs. The receptors were sampled from a woman in her twenties or thirties in good health and CMV-seronegative.

DNA for the CDR3: TGTGCCAGCAGCTTTAGACGAGAGGTGGGACAGCCGCATGAAAAACTGTTTTTT. Translation: CASSFRREVGQPHEKLFF. J is TRBJ1-4 and V is TRBV27; 7 bases match TRBD1. The V segment lost 6 bases and the J segment 6 bases; nucleotides outside the gene matches: 19. The length of the CDR3 is 18 residues. Germline values: CDR1 MNHEY, CDR2 SMNVEV (reference sequence).

V usage is TRBV7-3 and J usage is TRBJ2-1, with a tentative D call TRBD2 (6 bases). The germline V and J ends were trimmed by 5 bases and 1 base, with 12 bases remaining between them. CDR1 SGHTA and CDR2 FQGTGA come from the germline V gene. The CDR3 consists of 15 residues. The CDR3, as DNA: TGTGCCAGCAGCCCAGGCGGGACTTCCTACAATGAGCAGTTCTTC. Encoded protein: CASSPGGTSYNEQFF.

This clone appeared a few times. The chain recombines TRBV2 with TRBJ1-6; TRBD1 might be the D (6 bases). CDR3 length: 16 amino acids. With 2 bases removed from V and 7 bases from J, the gap between germline ends came to 15 bases. CDR1 and CDR2 (germline): SNHLY, FYNNEI. The CDR3 DNA reads as TGTGCCAGCAGTGAAAGGGGGAGGGAGGCGAATTCACCCCTCCACTTT. As protein: CASSERGREANSPLHF.

The chain is built from TRBV7-9 and TRBJ1-1; D is perhaps TRBD1 (5 bases). From germline, CDR1 is SEHNR and CDR2 FQNEAQ (reference sequence). There are 16 residues in the CDR3. Trimming removed 0 bases at V and 5 bases at J, with 16 bases between. The DNA for the CDR3 is TGTGCCAGCAGCTTAGCGGTAGTCGGGGAGGGGACTGAAGCTTTCTTT. Its translation is CASSLAVVGEGTEAFF.

This chain uses TRBV6-1 with TRBJ2-3; D is unresolved. The length of the CDR3 is 12 residues. Trimming took off 6 bases at V and 4 bases at J, with 8 bases between the two ends. CDR1 MNHNS and CDR2 SASEGT come from the germline V gene. CDR3 nucleotide sequence: TGTGCCAGCAGCCAGATGGCAGATACGCAGTATTTT. This encodes CASSQMADTQYF.